Listed here are 27 T cell receptor beta chains from one sample, sequenced in a study of T cell changes during pregnancy in multiple sclerosis. Only in-frame clones appear in the TCRdb table, and some are missing; sequencing was by immunoSEQ multiplex PCR. The sample carries about 80,000 clones, 90% to 95% recorded once. Source: peripheral blood, taken before pregnancy. The receptors originated from a female donor with multiple sclerosis, enrolled in a pregnancy study.

The V gene is TRBV5-4, the J gene TRBJ1-1; 10 bases map to TRBD1. CDR1 and CDR2 from the germline V gene are SGHNT and YYREEE (reference sequence). The J segment lost 0 bases and the V segment lost 2 bases, leaving 7 bases of the junction unmatched. The CDR3 covers 17 residues. The CDR3 bases are TGTGCCAGCAGCTTCGGTTGGGACAGGGGATTGAACACTGAAGCTTTCTTT. It codes for CASSFGWDRGLNTEAFF. Looking up the rest from reference TRBV5-4 and TRBJ1-1 gives the full variable domain: ETGVTQSPTHLIKTRGQQVTLRCSSQSGHNTVSWYQQALGQGPQFIFQYYREEENGRGNFPPRFSGLQFPNYSSELNVNALELDDSALYLCASSFGWDRGLNTEAFFGQGTRLTVV.

The CDR3 reads CATSARGGDSPLHF. The DNA of the CDR3 is TGTGCCACCAGCGCCCGGGGGGGGGATTCACCCCTCCACTTT. The chain is built from TRBV15 and TRBJ1-6; tentative D call: TRBD1 (5 bases). CDR3 size: 14 residues. From germline, CDR1 is LNHNV and CDR2 YYDKDF (reference sequence). V lost 5 bases and J 8 bases, leaving 13 bases between the germline ends.

For the CDR3, the DNA is TGCGCCAGCAGCTTGCGCACAGACTCCTACGAGCAGTACTTC. Translation gives CASSLRTDSYEQYF. V gene TRBV5-1 combines with J gene TRBJ2-7, with D hard to call. CDR3 length: 14 residues. Germline V gene data show CDR1 as SGHRS and CDR2 as YFSETQ. V dropped 1 base and J dropped 0 bases, with 8 bases sitting between them.

The gene calls are TRBV6-1 and TRBJ2-5, with 8 nucleotides matching TRBD1. Germline V gene sequence: CDR1 MNHNS, CDR2 SASEGT. V shed 8 bases, J shed 5 bases, and the junction held 10 bases outside the gene matches. The CDR3 spans 14 residues. The CDR3 sequence: CASRLDRGRETQYF. DNA for the CDR3: TGTGCCAGCCGCCTAGACAGGGGCAGGGAGACCCAGTACTTC.

The chain recombines TRBV7-8 with TRBJ2-1; 8 positions match TRBD2. CDR3 length equals 15 residues. The germline V gene has CDR1 SGHVS and CDR2 FQNEAQ. The V and J ends lost 4 bases and 1 base, in that order; junction bases with no gene match: 3. The CDR3 bases are TGTGCCAGCAGCTCCGGGAGGGGGTCCTACAATGAGCAGTTCTTC. Its translation: CASSSGRGSYNEQFF.

In DNA, the CDR3 is TGTGCCAGCAGCTTAGGAAGACAGGGATACACCGGGGAGCTGTTTTTT. Protein: CASSLGRQGYTGELFF. The chain carries TRBV7-8 and TRBJ2-2, with 7 bases that match TRBD1. CDR1 and CDR2 from the germline V gene are SGHVS and FQNEAQ. J gave up 3 bases and V 1 base, and 5 bases lay outside the gene matches. The CDR3 consists of 16 residues.

This chain uses TRBV2 with TRBJ1-1; D not resolved. Germline V gene sequence: CDR1 SNHLY, CDR2 FYNNEI. This CDR3 is 10 amino acids long. Trimming left V 5 bases short and J 8 bases short, with 6 bases between. The CDR3 is CASSRLEAFF. The CDR3 DNA reads TGTGCCAGCAGTCGACTAGAAGCTTTCTTT.

V is TRBV9 and J is TRBJ2-7, with 8 bases matching TRBD2. The trim removed 0 bases at V and 2 bases at J, leaving 7 bases unmatched. Germline V lookup: CDR1 SGDLS, CDR2 YYNGEE. The CDR3 totals 16 residues. The CDR3 is CASSVGSGGRPYEQYF. The CDR3 nucleotides are TGTGCCAGCAGCGTAGGAAGCGGGGGACGGCCCTACGAGCAGTACTTC.

The genes are TRBV6-1 and TRBJ2-4, with no clear D. The V and J ends lost 6 bases and 0 bases respectively, with 12 bases between them. This CDR3 has 15 amino acids. The germline V gene has CDR1 MNHNS and CDR2 SASEGT. In nucleotides, the CDR3 is TGTGCCAGCAGCGTAGATGTGCTAGCCAAAAACATTCAGTACTTC. Amino acids: CASSVDVLAKNIQYF.

There are a few counts of this clone. The V gene is TRBV13, the J gene TRBJ1-1; no clear D gene. CDR3 length: 11 amino acids. The V end lost 8 bases, the J end lost 2 bases, and 6 bases lay between the germline ends. In germline, CDR1 is PRHDT, CDR2 FYEKMQ (reference sequence). This chain's CDR3 is CASSLNTEAFF. The CDR3 DNA reads as TGTGCCAGCTCCCTAAACACTGAAGCTTTCTTT.

This chain uses TRBV9 with TRBJ2-1; maybe TRBD2 (5 bases). CDR1 and CDR2 from the germline V gene are SGDLS and YYNGEE. Deletions cut 2 bases from V and 10 bases from J, with 13 bases between. The CDR3 runs 13 residues. The CDR3 here is CASSVLTTGEQFF. The CDR3 nucleotides are TGTGCCAGCAGCGTCTTGACTACCGGGGAGCAGTTCTTC.

The chain uses TRBV2 and TRBJ2-7; 9 nucleotides match TRBD1. This CDR3 has 15 amino acids. In germline, CDR1 is SNHLY, CDR2 FYNNEI. With 5 bases clipped from V and 5 bases from J, the junction kept 10 bases outside the gene matches. CDR3: CASSSSGTGLNEQYF. CDR3 nucleotide sequence: TGTGCCAGCAGTTCATCCGGGACAGGGCTCAACGAGCAGTACTTC.

CDR3 sequence reads: CASSYSLSQPQHF. In DNA form, the CDR3 reads TGTGCCAGCAGTTATTCCCTTAGTCAGCCCCAGCATTTT. The V call is TRBV6-5, the J call TRBJ1-5, with D unresolved. Trimming pared 3 bases from V and 6 bases from J, leaving 9 bases between. This CDR3 has 13 amino acids. Germline-derived CDR1 and CDR2 are MNHEY and SVGAGI.

The chain has TRBV30 and TRBJ1-2; D call uncertain. Germline CDR1 and CDR2: GTSNPN and SVGIG (reference sequence). V shed 0 bases and J shed 4 bases, with 15 bases lying between them. The CDR3 loop spans 15 amino acids. CDR3 loop: CAWSVLRGKGYGYTF. CDR3 DNA sequence: TGTGCCTGGAGTGTTCTGCGAGGGAAGGGCTATGGCTACACCTTC.

This clone was seen once. The chain uses TRBV4-2 and TRBJ1-4, with D maybe TRBD1 (5 bases). Germline values: CDR1 LGHNA, CDR2 YNFKEQ. CDR3 size: 15 residues. Trimming removed 0 bases from V and 4 bases from J, with 9 bases in between. CDR3 in amino acids: CASSQDLGVNEKLFF. The CDR3 DNA is TGTGCCAGCAGCCAAGATCTAGGGGTTAATGAAAAACTGTTTTTT.

The chain recombines TRBV2 with TRBJ2-1; 7 bases are a match to TRBD2. The CDR3 spans 15 residues. Germline CDR1 SNHLY, CDR2 FYNNEI. After removal of 8 bases from V and 9 bases from J, the junction contained 16 bases not matched to a gene. The CDR3 DNA sequence: TGTGCCAGCTTAAACCAACGGGGGGAAGGGCTTGAGCAGTTCTTC. It encodes CASLNQRGEGLEQFF.

This rearrangement joins TRBV9 to TRBJ2-5; D might be TRBD1 (5 bases). This CDR3 is 16 amino acids long. Germline CDR1 reads SGDLS; CDR2 reads YYNGEE. The V end lost 2 bases, the J end lost 5 bases, and 19 bases lay between the germline ends. CDR3 region: CASSVTPLGRTETQYF. The CDR3 DNA sequence: TGTGCCAGCAGCGTCACCCCCTTGGGGCGGACCGAGACCCAGTACTTC.

This clone showed up just once. This chain uses TRBV5-1 with TRBJ2-7; D gene unclear. The CDR3 covers 14 residues. V was shortened by 4 bases and J by 2 bases, with 13 bases between the two germline ends. Germline CDR1 SGHRS, CDR2 YFSETQ. DNA of the CDR3: TGCGCCAGCAGCCCCTCTTCAGCGACCTACGAGCAGTACTTC. Translated, it gives CASSPSSATYEQYF.

This sequence joins TRBV10-2 and TRBJ2-7, with 7 bases identical to TRBD1. Germline CDR1 WSHSY, CDR2 SAAADI. The CDR3 totals 16 residues. The V segment lost 3 bases and the J segment 0 bases; nucleotides outside the gene matches: 8. This CDR3 is CASSEDEGATSYEQYF. The CDR3 nucleotides read TGCGCCAGCAGTGAAGATGAGGGGGCTACCTCCTACGAGCAGTACTTC.

Turning to this clone: An end of the junction differs from the germline gene, which may be a read error. The chain has TRBV27 and TRBJ2-7; TRBD2 agrees at 11 bases. The CDR3 spans 17 residues. Per germline, CDR1 MNHEY and CDR2 SMNVEV (reference sequence). CDR3: CASSLSRLAGTVYEQYF. CDR3 bases: TGTGCCAGCAGTCTATCAAGACTAGCGGGGACAGTCTACGAGCAGTACTTC.

The chain employs TRBV6-1 and TRBJ2-3; 7 bases are shared with TRBD1. V lost 6 bases and J lost 1; bases outside the gene matches: 7. This CDR3 region has 15 residues. Germline-derived CDR1 and CDR2 are MNHNS and SASEGT. CDR3 bases: TGTGCCAGCAGGCTCAGGGGGATCGGCACAGATACGCAGTATTTT. It codes for CASRLRGIGTDTQYF.

This chain connects TRBV14 to TRBJ2-3, with 12 bases matching TRBD2. Germline V CDR1 and CDR2: SGHDN, FVKESK. CDR3 size: 17 residues. V lost 4 bases to trimming and J lost 9 bases; unmatched junction nucleotides: 14. CDR3 coding DNA: TGTGCCAGCAGCCCAATCGAACTAGCGGGGGGCCGTCGAACGCAGTATTTT. As protein: CASSPIELAGGRRTQYF.

The rearrangement joins TRBV5-8 to TRBJ1-5; TRBD1 is a possible D gene (6 bases). CDR3 length equals 17 residues. V lost 1 base, J lost 7 bases, and 21 bases lay in between. Germline lookup yields CDR1 SGHTS and CDR2 YDEGEE. CDR3 in DNA: TGTGCCAGCAGCTTGCCCGACAGGACTAGAATACGGCAGCCCCAGCATTTT. Protein: CASSLPDRTRIRQPQHF.

The rearrangement uses TRBV30 and TRBJ1-3, with 9 bases matching TRBD1. The CDR3 sequence is 15 residues long. Trimming at V came to 2 bases and at J to 7 bases, leaving 9 bases not matched to a gene. Germline CDR1 and CDR2: GTSNPN and SVGIG (reference sequence). The CDR3 sequence: CAWSTWDRDRNTIYF. CDR3 coding DNA: TGTGCCTGGAGTACTTGGGACAGGGATAGGAACACCATATATTTT.

The CDR3 spells CASASKGGTDTQYF. The CDR3 coding sequence is TGTGCCAGCGCAAGCAAAGGAGGCACAGATACGCAGTATTTT. The chain has TRBV19 and TRBJ2-3; D gene unclear. There are 14 residues in the CDR3. In germline, CDR1 is LNHDA, CDR2 SQIVND (reference sequence). Trimming cost V 9 bases and J 1 base, with 14 bases left between them.

The CDR3 region has the DNA TGTGCCAGCAGTGAGGACAGGGGGGATCAGCCCCAGCATTTT. Translated, it gives CASSEDRGDQPQHF. V and J are TRBV2 and TRBJ1-5; 10 bases agree with TRBD1. Germline CDR1 is SNHLY and CDR2 is FYNNEI. V lost 3 bases and J lost 5; bases outside the gene matches: 1. The CDR3 has 14 residues.

This clone came up once. This rearrangement joins TRBV29-1 to TRBJ1-2, with D tentatively TRBD1 (6 bases). Trimming removed 3 bases from V and 1 base from J, with 12 bases in between. Per the germline V gene, CDR1 is SQVTM and CDR2 is ANQGSEA. CDR3 size: 14 residues. The CDR3 region is CSVDPGQINYGYTF. As DNA, the CDR3 is TGCAGCGTTGACCCAGGACAGATTAACTATGGCTACACCTTC.